Sample share makes the clone carrying this T cell receptor beta chain medium-sized. The sample belongs to a study of tumor-infiltrating lymphocytes in oesophageal squamous cell carcinoma. This CDR3 contains 15 residues. Trimming removed 4 bases from V and 6 bases from J; junction bases left unmatched: 10. Each CDR3 protein is one row after TCRdb ran MiXCR on the PCR reads. This sample has under 15,000 distinct CDR3 sequences, with about 52% found just once. The sample consisted of esophageal tumor tissue. The chain is built from TRBV12-3 or TRBV12-4 and TRBJ2-7; TRBD2 agrees at 9 bases. This clonotype originated in a female donor with esophageal squamous cell carcinoma. For the CDR3, the DNA is TGTGCCAGCAGTTCCTTTAGCGGGAGAGGGAGCGAGCAGTACTTC. It specifies CASSSFSGRGSEQYF.